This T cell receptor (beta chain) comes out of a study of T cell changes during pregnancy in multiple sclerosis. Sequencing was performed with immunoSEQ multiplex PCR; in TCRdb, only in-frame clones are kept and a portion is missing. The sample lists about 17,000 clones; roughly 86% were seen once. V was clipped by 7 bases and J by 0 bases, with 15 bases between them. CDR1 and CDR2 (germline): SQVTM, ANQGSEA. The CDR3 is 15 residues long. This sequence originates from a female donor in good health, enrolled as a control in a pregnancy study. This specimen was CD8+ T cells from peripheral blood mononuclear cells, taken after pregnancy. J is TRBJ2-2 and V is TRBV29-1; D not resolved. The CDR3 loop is CSAATVRPNTGELFF. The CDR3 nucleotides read TGCAGCGCGGCTACAGTCCGCCCGAACACCGGGGAGCTGTTTTTT.